Below are 27 T cell receptor beta chains sequenced from a single sample in a study of blood T cell repertoires in COVID-19. Assay used: immunoSEQ multiplex PCR; TCRdb lists only in-frame clones, some missing. The sample contains more than 100,000 clones, around 89% of which appear only once. The specimen sequenced was peripheral blood. All receptors derive from a man between 50 and 59 years old with active or convalescent COVID-19.

Details on this clone: The same CDR3 can be traced to other DNA sequences in this sample. The V call is TRBV11-2, the J call TRBJ2-7, with TRBD2 matching 13 bases. Germline loops: CDR1 SGHAT, CDR2 FQNNGV. The CDR3 has 15 amino acids. The trim removed 4 bases at V and 3 bases at J, leaving 3 bases unmatched. The DNA for the CDR3 is TGTGCCAGCAGCTCCGGACTAGCGGGAGTCTACGAGCAGTACTTC. Translated: CASSSGLAGVYEQYF.

This clone was found a few times. This chain uses TRBV30 with TRBJ1-2; 12 nucleotides match TRBD1. The V segment lost 0 bases and the J segment 8 bases; nucleotides outside the gene matches: 10. The CDR3 totals 16 residues. In germline, CDR1 is GTSNPN, CDR2 SVGIG (reference sequence). CDR3 nucleotide sequence: TGTGCCTGGAGTGTATCATCCGGGACAGGGGGCTTCGGCTACACCTTC. It is translated as CAWSVSSGTGGFGYTF.

V is TRBV3-1 (or the pseudogene TRBV3-2) and J is TRBJ2-1, with TRBD2 matching over 10 bases. Germline CDR1 and CDR2: LGHDT and YNNKEL (reference sequence). The CDR3 runs 17 residues. Germline trimming cut 0 bases from V and 3 bases from J; bases unmatched to any gene: 5. CDR3 sequence (DNA): TGTGCCAGCAGCCAAGAATGGTCTAGCGGGAGCTACAATGAGCAGTTCTTC. Its translation: CASSQEWSSGSYNEQFF.

This clone has just a few counts. The chain is built from TRBV12-5 and TRBJ1-5, with D possibly being TRBD1 (6 bases). CDR3 length: 16 residues. CDR1 and CDR2 (germline): LGHNT, FRNRAP. V lost 6 bases and J lost 1, with 16 bases in between. DNA of the CDR3: TGTGCTAGTGGCCAGGACAGAAGGTTGAGCAATCAGCCCCAGCATTTT. This codes for CASGQDRRLSNQPQHF.

The genes are TRBV6-5 and TRBJ2-3; TRBD2 is a possible D gene (6 bases). Germline V gene sequence: CDR1 MNHEY, CDR2 SVGAGI. The CDR3 extends over 15 amino acids. The germline V and J ends were trimmed by 2 bases and 4 bases, with 13 bases remaining between them. CDR3 sequence (DNA): TGTGCCAGCAGTTACGCGGGGCCTCTCCCAGATACGCAGTATTTT. It is translated as CASSYAGPLPDTQYF.

The rearrangement uses TRBV9 and TRBJ2-1; D not certain. The V gene lost 5 bases and the J gene lost 5 bases, with 11 bases spanning the gap. The germline V gene encodes CDR1 SGDLS and CDR2 YYNGEE. The CDR3 contains 13 residues. In DNA, the CDR3 is TGTGCCAGCAGGGTGATCACTAACAATGAGCAGTTCTTC. Translating gives CASRVITNNEQFF.

The chain carries TRBV27 and TRBJ2-1; possibly TRBD2 for D (5 bases). Germline lookup yields CDR1 MNHEY and CDR2 SMNVEV (reference sequence). V was pared by 8 bases and J by 4 bases, with 9 bases between. The CDR3 sequence is 12 residues long. The CDR3 loop is CASASGYNEQFF. CDR3 DNA sequence: TGTGCCAGCGCTTCGGGGTACAATGAGCAGTTCTTC.

As to this clone: The identical CDR3 is also encoded by other nucleotide sequences in the sample. The chain recombines TRBV28 with TRBJ2-7, with 7 bases identical to TRBD2. Germline-derived CDR1 and CDR2 are MDHEN and SYDVKM. V trimming: 6 bases; J trimming: 3 bases; junction bases outside the gene matches: 2. The CDR3 spans 12 residues. The DNA for the CDR3 is TGTGCCAGCAGGACTAGCAGCTACGAGCAGTACTTC. It specifies CASRTSSYEQYF. The whole variable domain, remainder taken from reference TRBV28 and TRBJ2-7, is DVKVTQSSRYLVKRTGEKVFLECVQDMDHENMFWYRQDPGLGLRLIYFSYDVKMKEKGDIPEGYSVSREKKERFSLILESASTNQTSMYLCASRTSSYEQYFGPGTRLTVT.

This chain joins TRBV6-2 or TRBV6-3 and TRBJ2-7; a weak D match, TRBD2 (6 bases). Trimming shortened V by 2 bases and J by 3 bases, and 20 bases separated the two germline ends. Germline V gene sequence: CDR1 MNHEY, CDR2 SVGEGT. This CDR3 is built from 17 residues. CDR3 DNA sequence: TGTGCCAGCAGTTACCCGCGGGGTCTCGCCGTGTACTACGAGCAGTACTTC. Translation: CASSYPRGLAVYYEQYF.

This clone has only one observation. The chain uses TRBV2 and TRBJ1-5, with TRBD1 matching 8 bases. In germline, CDR1 is SNHLY, CDR2 FYNNEI. This CDR3 has 14 amino acids. With V trimmed by 6 bases and J by 6 bases, 7 bases remained unmatched. The CDR3 sequence: CASSPDRGGQPQHF. DNA for the CDR3: TGTGCCAGCAGCCCCGACAGGGGCGGTCAGCCCCAGCATTTT.

V gene TRBV30 combines with J gene TRBJ1-2, with 9 bases that match TRBD1. CDR3 length: 12 amino acids. Germline V gene sequence: CDR1 GTSNPN, CDR2 SVGIG (reference sequence). Trimming at V came to 2 bases and at J to 6 bases, leaving 1 base not matched to a gene. CDR3 region: CAWSRTGDGYTF. In nucleotides, the CDR3 is TGTGCCTGGAGTAGGACAGGGGATGGCTACACCTTC.

This sequence joins TRBV6-2 or TRBV6-3 and TRBJ1-6; D is possibly TRBD1 (6 bases). The CDR3 spans 14 residues. From germline, CDR1 is MNHEY and CDR2 SVGEGT. The ends were cut back, 5 bases at V and 8 bases at J, with 13 bases in the middle. The CDR3 coding sequence is TGTGCCAGCAGTATCCAGGGGACGCATTCACCCCTCCACTTT. Protein: CASSIQGTHSPLHF.

The chain is built from TRBV19 and TRBJ1-5, with 8 bases aligning to TRBD1. Germline values: CDR1 LNHDA, CDR2 SQIVND (reference sequence). The CDR3 length is 14 residues. With 6 bases clipped from V and 7 bases from J, the junction kept 8 bases outside the gene matches. DNA for the CDR3: TGTGCCAGTAGCCCTGACAGGGGCTTCCAGCCCCAGCATTTT. Its translation: CASSPDRGFQPQHF.

V usage is TRBV7-2 and J usage is TRBJ2-3; the D gene is possibly TRBD2 (6 bases). V dropped 4 bases and J dropped 0 bases, with 14 bases sitting between them. The CDR3 spans 16 residues. The germline gives CDR1 SGHTA, CDR2 FQGNSA. As DNA, the CDR3 is TGTGCCAGCAGCTGGGCGGGACCCATGAGCACAGATACGCAGTATTTT. As protein: CASSWAGPMSTDTQYF.

CDR3: CSVEAAGPGWEQYF. The CDR3 DNA is TGCAGCGTTGAAGCTGCGGGGCCTGGGTGGGAGCAGTACTTC. This chain links TRBV29-1 with TRBJ2-7, with D possibly TRBD2 on 6 matching bases. Trimming removed 1 base at V and 7 bases at J, with 17 bases between. This CDR3 is built from 14 residues. Germline CDR1 and CDR2: SQVTM and ANQGSEA.

The chain has TRBV4-1 and TRBJ2-1; TRBD2 matches 9 bases. The CDR3 sequence is 16 residues long. V gave up 3 bases and J gave up 4 bases; unmatched junction bases: 7. The germline V gene encodes CDR1 MGHRA and CDR2 YSYEKL. DNA for the CDR3: TGCGCCAGCAGCCAGCCCACTAGCGGGCAGTACAATGAGCAGTTCTTC. Protein sequence: CASSQPTSGQYNEQFF.

This chain joins TRBV4-1 and TRBJ2-7; 7 positions agree with TRBD2. CDR1 MGHRA and CDR2 YSYEKL come from the germline V gene. This CDR3 spans 15 amino acids. With V trimmed by 0 bases and J by 2 bases, 4 bases remained unmatched. CDR3 coding DNA: TGCGCCAGCAGCCAAGATGCTAGCGGTACCTACGAGCAGTACTTC. This sequence encodes CASSQDASGTYEQYF.

The chain combines TRBV28 with TRBJ2-2; TRBD1 matches 11 bases. The CDR3 covers 16 residues. The V and J ends lost 7 bases and 4 bases, in that order; junction bases with no gene match: 8. The V gene's germline CDR1 is MDHEN and CDR2 SYDVKM. The CDR3 sequence: CASTQDRGRGTGELFF. Here the CDR3 DNA reads TGTGCCAGCACTCAGGACAGGGGGCGCGGCACCGGGGAGCTGTTTTTT.

The rearrangement links TRBV28 to TRBJ1-1, with unresolved D. The V gene's germline CDR1 is MDHEN and CDR2 SYDVKM. The CDR3 has 14 residues. Trimming cost V 4 bases and J 2 bases, with 11 bases left between them. Here the CDR3 reads CASSYTTSNTEAFF. The CDR3, as DNA: TGTGCCAGCAGTTACACTACGAGTAACACTGAAGCTTTCTTT.

With respect to this clone: In the same sample, other DNA sequences code for this CDR3. The CDR3: CASSPGTGDQPQHF. DNA for the CDR3: TGTGCCAGCTCACCAGGGACAGGGGATCAGCCCCAGCATTTT. The chain recombines TRBV18 with TRBJ1-5, with 10 bases matching TRBD1. This CDR3 spans 14 amino acids. The junction had 0 bases not matched to a gene; V was cut back by 2 bases and J by 5 bases. Germline-derived CDR1 and CDR2 are KGHSH and LQKENI.

This clone has a handful of counts. V is TRBV3-1 (or the pseudogene TRBV3-2) and J is TRBJ1-4, with D perhaps matching TRBD1 (6 bases). From germline, CDR1 is LGHDT and CDR2 YNNKEL (reference sequence). The CDR3 spans 14 residues. The ends were cut back, 3 bases at V and 8 bases at J, with 13 bases in the middle. In DNA, the CDR3 is TGTGCCAGCAGCCAGGGGGCTCGAAGGGAAAAACTGTTTTTT. Its translation: CASSQGARREKLFF.

J is TRBJ2-7 and V is TRBV5-1; D possibly corresponds to TRBD2 (6 bases). Germline V gives CDR1 SGHRS, CDR2 YFSETQ. V lost 3 bases to trimming and J lost 2 bases, with 24 bases between them. The CDR3 totals 18 residues. The CDR3 region is CASSSGGGTLQSPYEQYF. CDR3 nucleotide sequence: TGCGCCAGCAGCTCGGGTGGGGGGACTCTTCAATCCCCCTACGAGCAGTACTTC.

The chain joins TRBV7-9 to TRBJ1-2; 9 bases align to TRBD1. This CDR3 has 18 amino acids. CDR1 is SEHNR and CDR2 is FQNEAQ in the germline V gene (reference sequence). V lost 2 bases and J lost 4; bases outside the gene matches: 14. The CDR3 loop is CASSLIGRGQGSGYGYTF. DNA of the CDR3: TGTGCCAGCAGCTTAATTGGCCGGGGACAGGGTTCGGGCTATGGCTACACCTTC.

J is TRBJ1-1 and V is TRBV28, with 7 bases that match TRBD1. V shed 6 bases and J 5 bases; nucleotides not matched to a gene: 6. Germline CDR1 reads MDHEN; CDR2 reads SYDVKM. The CDR3 is made up of 13 amino acids. Written as DNA, the CDR3 is TGTGCCAGCAGCCGGGGGGGACAGACTGAAGCTTTCTTT. Translation gives CASSRGGQTEAFF.

The V call is TRBV30, the J call TRBJ2-5, with 8 bases that match TRBD2. V shed 0 bases, J shed 7 bases, and the junction held 16 bases outside the gene matches. Germline-derived CDR1 and CDR2 are GTSNPN and SVGIG (reference sequence). This CDR3 region has 17 residues. DNA of the CDR3: TGTGCCTGGAGTGTTGTCAGAACTAGCGGAAAGGGAGGGACCCAGTACTTC. This gives the protein CAWSVVRTSGKGGTQYF.

The chain recombines TRBV5-5 with TRBJ2-1; 7 nucleotides align to TRBD2. This CDR3 has 14 amino acids. The V segment lost 1 base and the J segment 7 bases; nucleotides outside the gene matches: 5. The V gene's germline CDR1 is SGHKS and CDR2 YYEKEE (reference sequence). This chain's CDR3 is CASSLTRAGNEQFF. The CDR3 DNA reads TGTGCCAGCAGCTTGACTCGAGCGGGGAATGAGCAGTTCTTC.

The V gene is TRBV2, the J gene TRBJ1-1; the D is unclear. The CDR3 contains 15 residues. Trimming removed 6 bases from V and 0 bases from J, with 14 bases in between. Germline CDR1 SNHLY, CDR2 FYNNEI. The CDR3 sequence is CASRPSGLMNTEAFF. In DNA, the CDR3 is TGTGCCAGCAGGCCTTCGGGTCTCATGAACACTGAAGCTTTCTTT. Drawing the rest from reference TRBV2 and TRBJ1-1, the complete variable domain is EPEVTQTPSHQVTQMGQEVILRCVPISNHLYFYWYRQILGQKVEFLVSFYNNEISEKSEIFDDQFSVERPDGSNFTLKIRSTKLEDSAMYFCASRPSGLMNTEAFFGQGTRLTVV.